This T cell receptor beta chain was identified in a study of T-cell reconstitution after alpha-beta-depleted transplantation in children. Study-wide points: A year post-transplant, T-cell counts and diversity derived mostly from newly produced T cells.

Researchers prepared the TCRbeta library using unique molecular identifiers, the study reports. TCRdb analysed the PCR reads with MiXCR anew, one entry per CDR3 protein. This sample has roughly 76,000 distinct CDR3 sequences; roughly a tenth occur once, and the top ten carry roughly 13%. The CDR3 is made up of 15 amino acids. The germline V gene encodes CDR1 DFQATT and CDR2 SNEGSKA (reference sequence). V was trimmed by 1 base and J by 5 bases, leaving 17 bases between them. Ten or more counts support this clonotype. The antigen remains undetermined. Material: PBMCs, obtained before TCRalphabeta/CD19-depleted stem cell transplant. The chain employs TRBV20-1 and TRBJ1-1, with a tentative D call TRBD1 (5 bases). The receptor's source is a boy between 10 and 17 years old with acute myeloid leukemia, due to receive a stem cell transplant. Here the CDR3 DNA reads TGCAGTGCTAGAGTGCATAAGGGGTTGGGGACTGAAGCTTTCTTT. It specifies CSARVHKGLGTEAFF.